These 18 T cell receptor beta chains were all obtained from the same sample, sequenced in a study of type 1 regulatory T cells. TCRdb ran MiXCR on the reads and lists one entry per CDR3 protein. Counted here are about 71,000 distinct CDR3 sequences, 20% to 25% occurring once; the ten biggest clones make up more than 6.5%. These receptors' targets are unknown. General study results and limits: Type 1 regulatory T cells had a more restricted TCR repertoire than non-type 1 regulatory T cells.

Sequenced input: cultured type 1 regulatory T (Tr1) cells, either the whole culture or a sorted fraction (not recorded which). The receptors originated from a human donor in good health.

This clonotype was recorded at least ten times. The genes are TRBV9 and TRBJ1-1; D is uncertain. This CDR3 has 17 residues. Trimming cost V 0 bases and J 0 bases, with 15 bases left between them. CDR1 and CDR2 (germline): SGDLS, YYNGEE. The chain's CDR3 is CASSVADEIGMNTEAFF. In nucleotides, the CDR3 is TGTGCCAGCAGCGTAGCGGATGAGATAGGAATGAACACTGAAGCTTTCTTT.

In its sample, this clonotype was seen a few times. CDR3 in DNA: TGTGCCAGCAGCTTAAGTACAAGGGTGAGCTACACCTTC. It encodes CASSLSTRVSYTF. The rearrangement joins TRBV7-9 to TRBJ1-2; the D is unclear. This CDR3 region has 13 residues. Trimming shortened V by 2 bases and J by 9 bases, and 13 bases separated the two germline ends. The germline gives CDR1 SEHNR, CDR2 FQNEAQ (reference sequence). Drawing the rest from reference TRBV7-9 and TRBJ1-2, the complete variable domain is DTGVSQNPRHKITKRGQNVTFRCDPISEHNRLYWYRQTLGQGPEFLTYFQNEAQLEKSRLLSDRFSAERPKGSFSTLEIQRTEQGDSAMYLCASSLSTRVSYTFGSGTRLTVV.

This clonotype was detected a few times. The CDR3 DNA is TGTGCCAGCAGTTTATCGGGAGGGGACTACGGGCGTGGGGAGACCCAGTACTTC. As protein: CASSLSGGDYGRGETQYF. The chain has TRBV27 and TRBJ2-5, with TRBD2 matching 7 bases. This CDR3 has 18 residues. From germline, CDR1 is MNHEY and CDR2 SMNVEV (reference sequence). After removal of 0 bases from V and 5 bases from J, the junction contained 15 bases not matched to a gene.

The chain employs TRBV6-5 and TRBJ2-4, with TRBD2 matching over 8 bases. The germline V gene has CDR1 MNHEY and CDR2 SVGAGI. J gave up 7 bases and V 4 bases, and 12 bases lay outside the gene matches. CDR3 size: 16 residues. This CDR3 reads CASSSFGSGSTNIQYF. For the CDR3, the DNA is TGTGCCAGCAGTTCCTTTGGGAGCGGGAGTACGAACATTCAGTACTTC.

The CDR3 is CSVADTQYF. DNA of the CDR3: TGCAGCGTTGCAGATACGCAGTATTTT. This sequence joins TRBV29-1 and TRBJ2-3; no definite D call. V was cut by 4 bases and J by 4 bases, with 0 bases left in between. Germline lookup yields CDR1 SQVTM and CDR2 ANQGSEA. The length of the CDR3 is 9 residues.

This clonotype was observed a few times. V gene TRBV24-1 combines with J gene TRBJ2-1; 10 bases fit TRBD2. This CDR3 is 17 amino acids long. The germline CDR1 and CDR2 sequences are KGHDR and SFDVKD. Trimming cost V 4 bases and J 1 base; bases outside gene matches: 6. CDR3 coding DNA: TGTGCCACCAGTGACCCCACTAGCGGGATATCCTACAATGAGCAGTTCTTC. This sequence encodes CATSDPTSGISYNEQFF.

In this sample, this clonotype turned up once. The genes are TRBV20-1 and TRBJ2-1; 7 bases align to TRBD2. V dropped 1 base and J dropped 9; count of bases not matched to a gene: 9. CDR3 length: 14 residues. Per the germline V gene, CDR1 is DFQATT and CDR2 is SNEGSKA (reference sequence). The CDR3 bases are TGCAGTGCTAGAGTGGGCGGGAGACACGGTGAGCAGTTCTTC. It encodes CSARVGGRHGEQFF.

The CDR3 bases are TGTGCCAGCAGCCTCCAATGGGCCGGGGAGCTGTTTTTT. It is translated as CASSLQWAGELFF. The chain has TRBV14 and TRBJ2-2; D gene ambiguous. The CDR3 loop spans 13 amino acids. Trimming stripped 4 bases from V and 6 bases from J, with 9 bases between. Germline loops: CDR1 SGHDN, CDR2 FVKESK.

V is TRBV5-1 and J is TRBJ2-1; D possibly matches TRBD1 or TRBD2 (5 bases each). The ends were cut back, 4 bases at V and 0 bases at J, with 17 bases in the middle. The CDR3 has 17 residues. Looked up from germline, CDR1 is SGHRS and CDR2 is YFSETQ. The DNA for the CDR3 is TGCGCCAGCAGCCGGGACCTTTCTAGGAGCTCCTACAATGAGCAGTTCTTC. It is translated as CASSRDLSRSSYNEQFF.

This clonotype was counted many times. The rearrangement links TRBV5-1 to TRBJ2-7; unclear D gene. Trimming left V 4 bases short and J 7 bases short, with 18 bases between. The CDR3 totals 14 residues. CDR1 and CDR2 from the germline V gene are SGHRS and YFSETQ. The CDR3 nucleotides read TGCGCCAGCAGCCTGGTGAGCGTACCCGGGGAGCAGTACTTC. Its translation is CASSLVSVPGEQYF.

The sample holds a few counts of this clonotype. The rearrangement uses TRBV7-9 and TRBJ1-6; D is undetermined. The CDR3 contains 13 residues. V was pared by 5 bases and J by 5 bases, with 7 bases between. Germline CDR1 SEHNR, CDR2 FQNEAQ (reference sequence). The CDR3 sequence: CASSPEHNSPLHF. The CDR3 DNA sequence: TGTGCCAGCAGCCCTGAGCATAATTCACCCCTCCACTTT.

This clonotype occurred a few times. This chain connects TRBV27 to TRBJ1-2; tentative D call: TRBD1 (6 bases). Germline V gene lookup returns CDR1 MNHEY and CDR2 SMNVEV (reference sequence). V lost 5 bases, J lost 4 bases, and 17 bases lay in between. This CDR3 has 15 amino acids. The CDR3 region has the DNA TGTGCCAGCAGTCCAATCGACAGGTTCGGCTATGGCTACACCTTC. Its translation is CASSPIDRFGYGYTF.

This chain uses TRBV20-1 with TRBJ2-1; TRBD2 matches at 13 bases. This CDR3 contains 14 residues. V dropped 6 bases and J dropped 7; count of bases not matched to a gene: 6. Per germline, CDR1 DFQATT and CDR2 SNEGSKA (reference sequence). The CDR3 spells CSAILAGGSNEQFF. In nucleotides, the CDR3 is TGCAGTGCAATACTAGCGGGAGGGTCAAATGAGCAGTTCTTC.

The V gene is TRBV7-2, the J gene TRBJ2-1, with D hard to call. Germline loops: CDR1 SGHTA, CDR2 FQGNSA. This CDR3 is 12 amino acids long. The V end lost 5 bases, the J end lost 8 bases, and 10 bases lay between the germline ends. CDR3 protein: CASSASRYEQFF. The CDR3 bases are TGTGCCAGCAGCGCATCACGTTATGAGCAGTTCTTC.

This clonotype has more than one count but fewer than ten. V and J are TRBV12-3 or TRBV12-4 and TRBJ2-3, with D tentatively TRBD2 (5 bases). The CDR3 loop spans 14 amino acids. Trimming left V 5 bases short and J 3 bases short, with 12 bases between. The CDR3 protein is CASSQARETDTQYF. Written as DNA, the CDR3 is TGTGCCAGCAGTCAGGCACGGGAAACAGATACGCAGTATTTT.

The chain is built from TRBV10-3 and TRBJ2-7; no definite D call. V lost 3 bases to trimming and J lost 4 bases, with 7 bases between them. In germline, CDR1 is ENHRY, CDR2 SYGVKD. The CDR3 has 12 amino acids. DNA for the CDR3: TGTGCCATCAGTGACCGCTCTTACGAGCAGTACTTC. This sequence encodes CAISDRSYEQYF.

The chain is built from TRBV7-2 and TRBJ2-7, with D possibly being TRBD2 (7 bases). The CDR3 is 14 residues long. Trimming pared 0 bases from V and 3 bases from J, leaving 9 bases between. Germline V gene sequence: CDR1 SGHTA, CDR2 FQGNSA. The CDR3 is CASSLAGGGYEQYF. The CDR3 DNA reads as TGTGCCAGCAGCTTAGCGGGAGGGGGCTACGAGCAGTACTTC.

In its sample, this clonotype was seen many times. The V and J genes are TRBV20-1 and TRBJ2-1, with 9 bases lining up with TRBD2. Unmatched junction bases numbered 6, after V lost 6 bases and J lost 3 bases. The germline V gene encodes CDR1 DFQATT and CDR2 SNEGSKA (reference sequence). The CDR3 runs to 14 residues. CDR3 residues: CSAVAGVFYNEQFF. The CDR3 DNA sequence: TGCAGTGCAGTAGCGGGAGTTTTCTACAATGAGCAGTTCTTC.